This T cell receptor (beta chain) was obtained from a study of CD8 T cells in ankylosing spondylitis (dated by TCRdb to 2015 to 2018). Notes on the research overall: T cell receptor beta repertoires were profiled in healthy donors and ankylosing spondylitis patients so that disease-linked TCR variants could be found. In total, the full study cohort was made up of some 110 healthy donors and 25 to 30 ankylosing spondylitis patients. Peripheral blood was sampled, and synovial fluid was additionally collected from ankylosing spondylitis patients. Overall study results and their limits: In peripheral blood, the disease-linked clones were found at relatively low frequencies and had a CD8+ phenotype. Significant enrichment of the disease-linked clones was reported in matched synovial fluid samples from ankylosing spondylitis patients. Some TCR beta motif variants had previously been reported in synovial fluid and blood of reactive arthritis patients, which suggested common disease-initiation mechanisms. A TCR beta motif of several highly homologous amino acid variants appeared characteristic of blood from ankylosing spondylitis patients.

Instrument on record: Illumina HiSeq 2500. Quantitative 5'-RACE with molecular barcodes was the method used to prepare the TCR beta libraries. The paper's processing steps were these. Disease-linked TCR variants were identified with a new computational method built on a probabilistic model of VDJ rearrangement. TCRdb handled the public reads itself, with Q25 trimming in fastp and clone calling in MiXCR, and kept productive beta chains. Every distinct CDR3 protein forms one entry, paired with its most common genes and DNA. For this entry, the V and J calls and clone size follow TCRdb and not the study's own pipeline. This sample comprises under 950,000 distinct CDR3 sequences, 15% to 20% of them detected only once. The ten largest clonotypes hold around 20% of the sample. This clonotype was observed a few times. This clone's antigen is unknown. No base quality information exists; no much larger clone differs at one position.

Trimming costs V 5 bases and J 1 base, and their ends lie 11 bases apart. Its CDR3 holds 14 amino acids, cysteine through phenylalanine. Of all the DNA, just the CDR3 is kept, 42 bases in frame from base 1. Sequencing was performed on blood, either unsorted or a sorted T cell fraction (not recorded which). The TCR comes from a male donor with ankylosing spondylitis. The V and J genes are TRBV12-3 or TRBV12-4 and TRBJ1-1, with the D segment identity uncertain. CDR3 reads: CASSAPQWNTEAFF. At the DNA level, the sequence is TGTGCCAGCAGTGCACCTCAGTGGAACACTGAAGCTTTCTTT.